Described below is a single T cell receptor (beta chain) sequence and its context. The antigen is undetermined. CDR1 is SGHRS, CDR2 YFSETQ, per germline. V was trimmed by 0 bases and J by 2 bases, leaving 16 bases between them. CDR3 length: 17 residues. This specimen comes from a study of post-analysis software for immune sequencing data. The authors incorporated unique molecular identifiers into the TCR beta cDNA libraries. TCRdb recomputed calls from the PCR reads with MiXCR, one row per CDR3 protein. Found here are hundreds of thousands of distinct CDR3 sequences, roughly three fifths of them singletons; the top ten hold about 11%. Study-level points and caveats: Comparison of patients with controls showed a handful of TRBV segments more frequent in patients, TRBV5-6, TRBV5-1 and TRBV20-1 among them.

The sequenced sample consisted of blood. The clonotype originates from a girl aged 2 to 9 with multiple sclerosis. V is TRBV5-1 and J is TRBJ2-3; D unclear. For the CDR3, the DNA is TGCGCCAGCAGCTTGGAAGTTCGCGGCCTCCCCACAGATACGCAGTATTTT. Encoded protein: CASSLEVRGLPTDTQYF. Combining the CDR3 with reference TRBV5-1 and TRBJ2-3 gives the whole variable domain KAGVTQTPRYLIKTRGQQVTLSCSPISGHRSVSWYQQTPGQGLQFLFEYFSETQRNKGNFPGRFSGRQFSNSRSEMNVSTLELGDSALYLCASSLEVRGLPTDTQYFGPGTRLTVL.